These 8 T cell receptor beta chains originate from one sample sequenced in a study of graft-versus-host responses after intestinal transplantation. Which antigens these TCRs recognize remains unknown. Data came from immunoSEQ multiplex PCR; TCRdb stores just in-frame clones and leaves some out. The sample lists 90,000 to 150,000 clones, around 96% occurring once. The source material was unstimulated CD8+ T cells sorted from spleen or lymph node cells, sampled before intestinal transplant. Receptor source: a human donor who received an intestinal transplant.

About this clone: Other nucleotide sequences in the sample specify the same CDR3. The V and J genes are TRBV7-9 and TRBJ2-1, with D hard to call. In germline, CDR1 is SEHNR, CDR2 FQNEAQ (reference sequence). The CDR3 runs to 18 residues. V gave up 2 bases and J gave up 2 bases, with 19 bases separating them. CDR3 region: CASSLRAVGQSPYNEQFF. The CDR3 nucleotides are TGTGCCAGCAGCTTAAGGGCCGTAGGGCAGAGCCCCTACAATGAGCAGTTCTTC.

The table lists this clone with a count of one. The chain couples TRBV12-5 to TRBJ2-1, with 11 nucleotides matching TRBD2. J gave up 4 bases and V 2 bases, and 10 bases lay outside the gene matches. Germline CDR1 reads LGHNT; CDR2 reads FRNRAP. The CDR3 has 18 amino acids. CDR3 residues: CASGLPPRLAGLYNEQFF. The CDR3 coding sequence is TGTGCTAGTGGTTTGCCTCCTCGACTAGCGGGACTATACAATGAGCAGTTCTTC.

This clone was seen a single time. The J gene is TRBJ2-7, the V gene TRBV4-3; D is perhaps TRBD1 (6 bases). V lost 4 bases and J 3 bases, leaving 19 bases between the germline ends. The germline gives CDR1 LGHNA, CDR2 YSLEER. The CDR3 runs to 16 residues. The CDR3 loop is CASSLGVSGRGYEQYF. The DNA for the CDR3 is TGCGCCAGCAGCCTGGGGGTTTCAGGCAGGGGCTACGAGCAGTACTTC.

Here the CDR3 DNA reads TGCGCCAGCAGCCAAGACACAGGACGGGGTGAAAAACTGTTTTTT. It yields the protein CASSQDTGRGEKLFF. This rearrangement joins TRBV4-3 to TRBJ1-4, with a possible D match to TRBD1 (5 bases). Trimming took off 0 bases at V and 7 bases at J, with 12 bases between the two ends. This CDR3 contains 15 residues. Germline CDR1 reads LGHNA; CDR2 reads YSLEER.

The chain links TRBV10-2 to TRBJ1-2, with 8 positions matching TRBD1. The CDR3 length is 15 residues. V was pared by 5 bases and J by 6 bases, with 11 bases of the junction left unmatched. Germline loops: CDR1 WSHSY, CDR2 SAAADI. In DNA form, the CDR3 reads TGCGCCAGCAGTTTGACATTACAGGGGGGGGATGGCTACACCTTC. Translation: CASSLTLQGGDGYTF.

The chain links TRBV4-1 to TRBJ2-7; weak D call: TRBD2 (6 bases). Trimming took 6 bases from V and 2 from J, leaving 17 bases between them. The CDR3 has 15 residues. Germline assignment: CDR1 MGHRA and CDR2 YSYEKL. The CDR3 DNA reads as TGCGCCAGCAGTCTAGTTAGCGGAGGCCCCTACGAGCAGTACTTC. This sequence encodes CASSLVSGGPYEQYF.

The chain has TRBV28 and TRBJ2-1; TRBD1 aligns across 8 bases. The CDR3 has 13 amino acids. The germline V gene has CDR1 MDHEN and CDR2 SYDVKM. V was pared by 5 bases and J by 5 bases, with 2 bases of the junction left unmatched. DNA for the CDR3: TGTGCCAGCAGTCAACAGGGGGACAATGAGCAGTTCTTC. It codes for CASSQQGDNEQFF.

The V gene is TRBV15, the J gene TRBJ2-7; TRBD1 agrees at 9 bases. The CDR3 is 15 residues long. Germline values: CDR1 LNHNV, CDR2 YYDKDF (reference sequence). The V gene end was trimmed by 0 bases and the J gene end by 2 bases; junction bases not matched to a gene: 2. CDR3 protein: CATSREGTGTYEQYF. The CDR3 DNA sequence: TGTGCCACCAGCAGAGAAGGGACAGGGACCTACGAGCAGTACTTC.